This is a list of T cell receptor beta chains from one sample in a study of cytomegalovirus exposure and HLA in healthy donors. Sequencing was performed with immunoSEQ multiplex PCR; in TCRdb, only in-frame clones are kept and a portion is missing. The data contain over 200,000 clones, approximately 68% of them seen just once; the ten biggest clones take up 1.8%. The material sequenced was PBMCs. The origin of the receptors is a woman aged 25 to 39 in good health and CMV-seronegative. Each CDR3 is given with its conserved first and last residue. The order of the fields is J gene, D gene, clone size, V gene, CDR3 protein, CDR3 DNA. The D gene is left open where the match is weak. Only some rows state a clone size, as once, few, many or a class for expanded clones.

TRBJ2-2,TRBD2,.,TRBV7-6,CASSRLAGGELFF,TGTGCCAGCTCCAGACTAGCGGGAGGGGAGCTGTTTTTT
TRBJ1-4,TRBD1,.,TRBV6-6,CASSWTGEKLFF,TGTGCCAGCAGTTGGACAGGCGAAAAACTGTTTTTT
TRBJ2-7,.,.,TRBV5-1,CASSSKGGQSYEQYF,TGCGCCAGCAGCTCCAAGGGGGGACAGAGCTACGAGCAGTACTTC
TRBJ1-3,.,.,TRBV7-9,CASSLVGELRNTIYF,TGTGCCAGCAGCTTAGTGGGAGAACTTAGGAACACCATATATTTT
TRBJ1-1,.,.,TRBV29-1,CSVVWPMNTEAFF,TGCAGCGTTGTCTGGCCCATGAACACTGAAGCTTTCTTT
TRBJ1-6,.,.,TRBV9,CASSGTRDRTLEGSPLHF,TGTGCCAGCAGCGGGACTCGGGATAGGACCTTAGAAGGGTCACCCCTCCACTTT
TRBJ1-1,.,.,TRBV30,CAWSSTGTEAFF,TGTGCCTGGAGTTCGACTGGGACAGAAGCTTTCTTT
TRBJ2-7,TRBD1,.,TRBV10-2,CASSIYTGGSYEQYF,TGCGCCAGCAGCATCTATACAGGGGGCTCCTACGAGCAGTACTTC
TRBJ1-3,TRBD1,.,TRBV5-4,CASSSYRGSGNTIYF,TGTGCCAGCAGCTCATACAGGGGTTCTGGAAACACCATATATTTT
TRBJ1-2,TRBD1,.,TRBV25-1,CASRKTGADGYTF,TGTGCCAGCAGGAAGACAGGGGCCGATGGCTACACCTTC
TRBJ2-1,.,.,TRBV27,CASSRDNEQFF,TGTGCCAGCAGTCGGGATAATGAGCAGTTCTTC
TRBJ2-2,TRBD2,.,TRBV11-3,CASSSSLGEGQDTGELFF,TGTGCCAGCAGCTCATCTCTCGGGGAGGGCCAAGACACCGGGGAGCTGTTTTTT
TRBJ2-5,.,.,TRBV5-1,CASSWGDYGGTQYF,TGCGCCAGCAGCTGGGGGGATTATGGGGGGACCCAGTACTTC
TRBJ2-3,TRBD2,.,TRBV2,CASSGAGGPPRDTQYF,TGTGCCAGCAGCGGAGCGGGGGGCCCACCGCGGGATACGCAGTATTTT
TRBJ2-7,.,.,TRBV4-1,CASSQDHGVGREQYF,TGCGCCAGCAGCCAAGATCACGGGGTGGGTCGCGAGCAGTACTTC
TRBJ1-4,TRBD1,.,TRBV2,CASSEEANRGGEKLFF,TGTGCCAGCAGTGAAGAAGCGAACAGGGGTGGGGAAAAACTGTTTTTT
TRBJ1-4,.,.,TRBV9,CASSRDTRNEKLFF,TGTGCCAGCAGTCGGGACACCCGCAATGAAAAACTGTTTTTT
TRBJ1-5,TRBD1,.,TRBV12-5,CASGQGAQPQHF,TGTGCTAGTGGCCAGGGGGCTCAGCCCCAGCATTTT
TRBJ2-1,.,.,TRBV5-6,CASSTSGPSSYNEQFF,TGTGCCAGCAGCACAAGCGGGCCTAGCTCCTACAATGAGCAGTTCTTC
TRBJ1-1,.,.,TRBV6-1,CASIKGSWGTEAFF,TGTGCCAGCATAAAGGGGTCTTGGGGCACTGAAGCTTTCTTT
TRBJ2-7,TRBD2,once,TRBV30,CAWSIRLAGGRDEQYF,TGTGCCTGGAGCATCCGACTAGCGGGAGGGCGGGACGAGCAGTACTTC
TRBJ1-5,.,.,TRBV5-5,CASSQTGDQPQHF,TGTGCCAGCAGCCAGACAGGTGATCAGCCCCAGCATTTT
TRBJ1-1,.,few,TRBV9,CASSTRGNTEAFF,TGTGCCAGCAGCACCAGGGGGAACACTGAAGCTTTCTTT
TRBJ2-1,TRBD1,few,TRBV5-1,CASSLEGQGYNEQFF,TGCGCCAGCAGCTTGGAGGGACAGGGGTACAATGAGCAGTTCTTC
TRBJ2-2,.,.,TRBV6-1,CASSFLGELFF,TGTGCCAGCAGTTTTCTCGGGGAGCTGTTTTTT
TRBJ1-2,.,few,TRBV6-1,CASSMTNYGYTF,TGTGCCAGCAGCATGACAAACTATGGCTACACCTTC
TRBJ2-7,TRBD2,.,TRBV9,CASSGTSATYEQYF,TGTGCCAGCAGCGGGACTAGCGCCACGTACGAGCAGTACTTC
TRBJ2-1,.,.,TRBV10-3,CAISVIGGLNEQFF,TGTGCCATCAGTGTTATCGGGGGACTCAATGAGCAGTTCTTC
TRBJ2-1,TRBD2,.,TRBV7-9,CASSPKGVAGGPGGEQFF,TGTGCCAGCAGCCCCAAGGGGGTAGCGGGAGGGCCAGGGGGAGAGCAGTTCTTC
TRBJ1-2,TRBD1,.,TRBV2,CAKDRVPPVYGYTF,TGTGCCAAGGACAGGGTTCCCCCCGTCTATGGCTACACCTTC
TRBJ1-5,.,.,TRBV18,CASSPIGGADQPQHF,TGTGCCAGCTCACCGATTGGGGGCGCGGACCAGCCCCAGCATTTT
TRBJ1-2,.,.,TRBV14,CAGSQSGNGYTF,TGTGCCGGCAGCCAGAGCGGAAATGGCTACACCTTC
TRBJ1-2,.,once,TRBV4-1,CASSQDPMGGYGYTF,TGCGCCAGCAGCCAAGATCCCATGGGAGGCTATGGCTACACCTTC
TRBJ1-3,TRBD1,.,TRBV19,CASSWLQGAGGNTIYF,TGTGCCAGTAGTTGGCTACAGGGGGCTGGAGGAAACACCATATATTTT
TRBJ1-1,.,.,TRBV10-3,CAITTGFDTEAFF,TGTGCCATCACTACAGGGTTTGACACTGAAGCTTTCTTT
TRBJ2-1,TRBD2,.,TRBV29-1,CSVARGGNEQFF,TGCAGCGTCGCCCGGGGGGGAAATGAGCAGTTCTTC
TRBJ1-4,TRBD1,.,TRBV27,CASSLGTAITGKLFF,TGTGCCAGCAGTTTGGGGACAGCGATCACGGGAAAACTGTTTTTT
TRBJ2-7,TRBD2,.,TRBV5-6,CASSKLAGGTYEQYF,TGTGCCAGCAGCAAGCTAGCGGGGGGAACCTACGAGCAGTACTTC
TRBJ1-3,TRBD1,.,TRBV6-6,CASRSRGQGDGNTIYF,TGTGCCAGCAGGTCTAGAGGACAGGGCGATGGAAACACCATATATTTT
TRBJ2-5,.,once,TRBV2,CASSPGVGETQYF,TGTGCCAGCAGTCCAGGGGTGGGGGAGACCCAGTACTTC
TRBJ2-1,TRBD2,.,TRBV5-1,CASSWDGTSGSSYNEQFF,TGCGCCAGCAGCTGGGACGGGACTAGCGGGAGCTCCTACAATGAGCAGTTCTTC
TRBJ1-2,.,.,TRBV30,CAWMTPARGYTF,TGTGCCTGGATGACCCCTGCTAGGGGCTACACCTTC
TRBJ1-1,TRBD1,.,TRBV19,CASSSTGGRSTEAFF,TGTGCCAGTAGTTCAACAGGGGGGAGAAGCACTGAAGCTTTCTTT
TRBJ2-2,.,.,TRBV4-1,CASTALGEAGELFF,TGCGCCAGCACCGCCCTAGGGGAAGCCGGGGAGCTGTTTTTT
TRBJ2-7,TRBD2,.,TRBV10-3,CAIRGVAGGRGEQYF,TGTGCCATCAGGGGAGTAGCGGGGGGCCGGGGCGAGCAGTACTTC
TRBJ2-3,.,few,TRBV5-1,CASSRGSVVTDTQYF,TGCGCCAGCAGCCGAGGCTCCGTAGTCACAGATACGCAGTATTTT
TRBJ1-4,TRBD1,.,TRBV30,CAWSGGLGQGATNEKLFF,TGTGCCTGGAGTGGAGGACTGGGACAGGGGGCAACTAATGAAAAACTGTTTTTT
TRBJ1-6,.,.,TRBV30,CAWEGNRDSPLHF,TGTGCCTGGGAGGGAAACAGGGACTCACCCCTCCACTTT
TRBJ1-2,.,.,TRBV12-5,CASGLVSGTRRGYTF,TGTGCTAGTGGTTTGGTAAGCGGGACCCGGAGGGGCTACACCTTC
TRBJ2-1,TRBD2,.,TRBV6-5,CASSSPLRGGLGEQFF,TGTGCCAGCAGTTCCCCTTTGCGGGGGGGGCTTGGGGAGCAGTTCTTC
TRBJ2-2,.,.,TRBV7-9,CASALRGSNTGELFF,TGTGCCAGCGCCCTACGGGGGAGTAACACCGGGGAGCTGTTTTTT
TRBJ2-7,.,.,TRBV15,CATSRNPGEQYF,TGTGCCACCAGCCGAAACCCAGGCGAGCAGTACTTC